This passage covers 32 T cell receptor beta chains from one sample sequenced in a study of T cell responses to AZD1222 COVID-19 vaccine. The method was immunoSEQ multiplex PCR; TCRdb's version includes in-frame clones alone and lacks a portion of them. This table has around 140,000 clones, approximately 91% appearing once. Sequences were derived from peripheral blood, sampled 28 days after the second AZD1222 dose. These TCRs come from an adult who received the AZD1222 COVID-19 vaccine.

The chain employs TRBV24-1 and TRBJ1-6; 8 nucleotides agree with TRBD1. The CDR3 covers 16 residues. In germline, CDR1 is KGHDR, CDR2 SFDVKD. The J segment lost 8 bases and the V segment lost 0 bases, leaving 5 bases of the junction unmatched. The CDR3 protein is CATSDLQGAGYSPLHF. CDR3 coding DNA: TGTGCCACCAGTGATTTGCAGGGGGCGGGTTATTCACCCCTCCACTTT.

The chain links TRBV5-1 to TRBJ1-1; D gene ambiguous. This CDR3 spans 16 amino acids. Germline V gene sequence: CDR1 SGHRS, CDR2 YFSETQ. The V end was cut by 4 bases, the J end by 4 bases, with 20 bases between. CDR3 in DNA: TGCGCCAGCAGCCCGATGACGGACGTTGGTGTCACTGAAGCTTTCTTT. It is translated as CASSPMTDVGVTEAFF.

The V call is TRBV3-1 (or the pseudogene TRBV3-2), the J call TRBJ2-5; TRBD1 is a possible D gene (6 bases). The CDR3 is 15 amino acids. The V gene lost 4 bases and the J gene lost 5 bases, with 17 bases spanning the gap. Germline loops: CDR1 LGHDT, CDR2 YNNKEL (reference sequence). DNA of the CDR3: TGTGCCAGCAGCCTGATTCAGGGGCGGTGGGAGACCCAGTACTTC. Protein: CASSLIQGRWETQYF.

The genes are TRBV28 and TRBJ2-7, with 8 bases fitting TRBD2. Germline-derived CDR1 and CDR2 are MDHEN and SYDVKM. The CDR3 is 13 residues long. Losses at the gene ends were 6 bases for V and 3 bases for J; bases not matched to a gene: 4. CDR3 residues: CASSPAGGYEQYV. CDR3 in DNA: TGTGCCAGCAGCCCTGCGGGGGGCTACGAGCAGTACGTC.

The chain recombines TRBV12-3 or TRBV12-4 with TRBJ2-2; either TRBD1 or TRBD2 may fit D (5 bases each). Trimming removed 1 base at V and 5 bases at J, with 5 bases between. The CDR3 runs 13 residues. The CDR3 protein is CASSLGGTGELFF. CDR3 nucleotides: TGTGCCAGCAGTTTAGGGGGGACCGGGGAGCTGTTTTTT.

DNA of the CDR3: TGCGCCAGCAGTGGGAGAGTCGACAGGTACACAGATACGCAGTATTTT. Protein: CASSGRVDRYTDTQYF. The chain uses TRBV10-2 and TRBJ2-3, with D maybe TRBD1 (6 bases). Germline-derived CDR1 and CDR2 are WSHSY and SAAADI. CDR3 size: 16 residues. V was trimmed by 4 bases and J by 2 bases, leaving 16 bases between them.

This chain joins TRBV30 and TRBJ1-5; D possibly corresponds to TRBD1 (5 bases). Germline V gene sequence: CDR1 GTSNPN, CDR2 SVGIG (reference sequence). V was cut by 2 bases and J by 2 bases, with 7 bases left in between. The CDR3 runs 13 residues. The CDR3, as DNA: TGTGCCTGGAGTCCGGGGGGCAATCAGCCCCAGCATTTT. Protein: CAWSPGGNQPQHF.

This chain links TRBV27 with TRBJ2-7, with D perhaps matching TRBD1 (5 bases). This CDR3 is 14 amino acids long. From germline, CDR1 is MNHEY and CDR2 SMNVEV (reference sequence). Deletions cut 5 bases from V and 3 bases from J, with 14 bases between. The CDR3 DNA follows: TGTGCCAGCAGTCACACCCCCGACAGCTACGAGCAGTACTTC. Protein sequence: CASSHTPDSYEQYF.

Comments on this clone: Other DNA sequences within the sample encode an identical CDR3. The V call is TRBV5-1, the J call TRBJ1-1, with 9 nucleotides matching TRBD1. CDR1 SGHRS and CDR2 YFSETQ come from the germline V gene. This CDR3 is 13 amino acids long. V shed 4 bases, J shed 3 bases, and the junction held 1 base outside the gene matches. The DNA of the CDR3 is TGCGCCAGCAGCCGACAGGGGGACACTGAAGCTTTCTTT. Amino acid sequence: CASSRQGDTEAFF.

This chain joins TRBV5-4 and TRBJ1-1; D is possibly TRBD1 (5 bases). In germline, CDR1 is SGHNT, CDR2 YYREEE (reference sequence). Trimming removed 1 base at V and 8 bases at J, with 12 bases between. The CDR3 runs to 13 residues. Here the CDR3 reads CASSLILGEEAFF. Here the CDR3 DNA reads TGTGCCAGCAGCTTGATTTTGGGGGAGGAAGCTTTCTTT.

As for this clone: The sample contains more than one DNA sequence encoding this CDR3. The V gene is TRBV18, the J gene TRBJ1-1; the D gene is possibly TRBD1 (5 bases). Germline loops: CDR1 KGHSH, CDR2 LQKENI. With 2 bases removed from V and 1 base from J, the gap between germline ends came to 8 bases. The CDR3 has 14 amino acids. This chain's CDR3 is CASSPGAGNTEAFF. The CDR3 nucleotides read TGTGCCAGCTCACCAGGGGCAGGGAACACTGAAGCTTTCTTT. The full variable domain, rest sourced from reference TRBV18 and TRBJ1-1, is NAGVMQNPRHLVRRRGQEARLRCSPMKGHSHVYWYRQLPEEGLKFMVYLQKENIIDESGMPKERFSAEFPKEGPSILRIQQVVRGDSAAYFCASSPGAGNTEAFFGQGTRLTVV.

V gene TRBV7-9 combines with J gene TRBJ2-2, with D unclear. The CDR3 runs 14 residues. Germline V gene sequence: CDR1 SEHNR, CDR2 FQNEAQ (reference sequence). Between the trimmed V and J ends, which lost 3 bases and 0 bases, there was a span of 5 bases. For the CDR3, the DNA is TGTGCCAGCAGCTTTAGAGCGAACACCGGGGAGCTGTTTTTT. Its protein is CASSFRANTGELFF.

The V call is TRBV9, the J call TRBJ1-6, with TRBD1 identical over 7 bases. In germline, CDR1 is SGDLS, CDR2 YYNGEE. This CDR3 is 14 amino acids long. The ends lost 2 bases at V and 9 bases at J; junction bases unmatched: 5. CDR3 sequence (DNA): TGTGCCAGCAGCGTTAGGCAGGGGGTTTCACCCCTCCACTTT. Translation gives CASSVRQGVSPLHF.

This sequence joins TRBV15 and TRBJ2-2, with a tentative D call TRBD1 (6 bases). Germline V gene sequence: CDR1 LNHNV, CDR2 YYDKDF (reference sequence). The CDR3 totals 16 residues. V lost 0 bases to trimming and J lost 5 bases, with 13 bases between them. The CDR3 loop is CATSRDMGAGTGELFF. DNA of the CDR3: TGTGCCACCAGCAGAGATATGGGGGCAGGAACCGGGGAGCTGTTTTTT.

The CDR3 loop is CASSFQGFTDTEAFF. CDR3 DNA sequence: TGTGCCAGCAGTTTTCAGGGGTTCACGGACACTGAAGCTTTCTTT. The chain employs TRBV28 and TRBJ1-1; possibly TRBD1 for D (6 bases). Germline loops: CDR1 MDHEN, CDR2 SYDVKM. This CDR3 comprises 15 residues. Trimming took 3 bases from V and 3 from J, leaving 14 bases between them.

The chain is built from TRBV7-9 and TRBJ1-2; D gene ambiguous. The CDR3 has 13 residues. The V gene's germline CDR1 is SEHNR and CDR2 FQNEAQ (reference sequence). The V end was cut by 5 bases, the J end by 7 bases, with 14 bases between. The CDR3 DNA sequence: TGTGCCAGCAGCGTGGTGGAGGGAGCTGGCTACACCTTC. It yields the protein CASSVVEGAGYTF.

The chain links TRBV5-4 to TRBJ2-5, with 7 nucleotides matching TRBD2. V shed 9 bases, J shed 5 bases, and the junction held 16 bases outside the gene matches. The CDR3 consists of 15 residues. Germline CDR1 SGHNT, CDR2 YYREEE (reference sequence). CDR3 in amino acids: CATLAGLGGGETQYF. CDR3 nucleotide sequence: TGTGCCACCCTCGCCGGGCTGGGGGGAGGGGAGACCCAGTACTTC.

This sequence joins TRBV30 and TRBJ1-2; D is unresolved. Per the germline V gene, CDR1 is GTSNPN and CDR2 is SVGIG (reference sequence). The CDR3 sequence is 12 residues long. Trimming shortened V by 3 bases and J by 5 bases, and 10 bases separated the two germline ends. The chain's CDR3 is CAWSLHSYGYTF. The CDR3 region has the DNA TGTGCCTGGAGCCTACACAGTTATGGCTACACCTTC. Looking up the rest from reference TRBV30 and TRBJ1-2 gives the full variable domain: SQTIHQWPATLVQPVGSPLSLECTVEGTSNPNLYWYRQAAGRGLQLLFYSVGIGQISSEVPQNLSASRPQDRQFILSSKKLLLSDSGFYLCAWSLHSYGYTFGSGTRLTVV.

The V and J genes are TRBV19 and TRBJ1-3; 10 bases are a match to TRBD1. Losses at the gene ends were 6 bases for V and 4 bases for J; bases not matched to a gene: 6. This CDR3 spans 15 amino acids. Per germline, CDR1 LNHDA and CDR2 SQIVND (reference sequence). CDR3 DNA: TGTGCCAGTAGGGGACAGGGGTACGGCGGAAACACCATATATTTT. This gives the protein CASRGQGYGGNTIYF.

The chain combines TRBV7-2 with TRBJ1-5; possible D gene TRBD1, 6 bases. Germline V gives CDR1 SGHTA, CDR2 FQGNSA. V lost 4 bases and J lost 1, with 11 bases in between. The CDR3 runs to 15 residues. CDR3 nucleotides: TGTGCCAGCAGCTGGCGAGGGGGAAGCAATCAGCCCCAGCATTTT. This sequence encodes CASSWRGGSNQPQHF.

V and J are TRBV6-5 and TRBJ2-1, with 14 positions matching TRBD2. The CDR3 runs to 15 residues. CDR1 MNHEY and CDR2 SVGAGI come from the germline V gene. V gave up 5 bases and J gave up 8 bases; unmatched junction bases: 5. CDR3 nucleotide sequence: TGTGCCAGCAGTCGGACTAGCGGGGGGCTGGATGAGCAGTTCTTC. Translated, it gives CASSRTSGGLDEQFF.

The V call is TRBV4-1, the J call TRBJ1-6; D remains unclear. V was clipped by 1 base and J by 5 bases, with 12 bases between them. CDR1 and CDR2 from the germline V gene are MGHRA and YSYEKL. The CDR3 loop spans 16 amino acids. Written as DNA, the CDR3 is TGCGCCAGCAGCCAAGCTAACACTGTTGATAATTCACCCCTCCACTTT. Translating it yields CASSQANTVDNSPLHF.

V gene TRBV2 combines with J gene TRBJ1-1, with a tentative D call TRBD1 (6 bases). Trimming cost V 4 bases and J 1 base, with 10 bases left between them. CDR3 length equals 14 residues. Germline CDR1 and CDR2: SNHLY and FYNNEI. CDR3 sequence reads: CASSVVGGNTEAFF. DNA for the CDR3: TGTGCCAGCAGTGTCGTAGGGGGGAACACTGAAGCTTTCTTT. Using reference TRBV2 and TRBJ1-1 for the parts outside the CDR3, the full variable domain is EPEVTQTPSHQVTQMGQEVILRCVPISNHLYFYWYRQILGQKVEFLVSFYNNEISEKSEIFDDQFSVERPDGSNFTLKIRSTKLEDSAMYFCASSVVGGNTEAFFGQGTRLTVV.

This sequence joins TRBV12-3 or TRBV12-4 and TRBJ1-2, with 8 bases identical to TRBD1. After removal of 5 bases from V and 7 bases from J, the junction contained 3 bases not matched to a gene. This CDR3 region has 12 residues. CDR3 nucleotides: TGTGCCAGCAGTGGACAGGGTAGTGGCTACACCTTC. As protein: CASSGQGSGYTF.

This chain connects TRBV19 to TRBJ1-1; 12 bases are a match to TRBD1. The CDR3 is 14 amino acids. With V trimmed by 6 bases and J by 10 bases, 9 bases remained unmatched. Germline lookup yields CDR1 LNHDA and CDR2 SQIVND (reference sequence). As DNA, the CDR3 is TGTGCCAGTAGACCGGGACAGGGGGCCGAGGGAGCTTTCTTT. It translates to CASRPGQGAEGAFF. The full variable domain, with the rest looked up from reference TRBV19 and TRBJ1-1, is DGGITQSPKYLFRKEGQNVTLSCEQNLNHDAMYWYRQDPGQGLRLIYYSQIVNDFQKGDIAEGYSVSREKKESFPLTVTSAQKNPTAFYLCASRPGQGAEGAFFGQGTRLTVV.

The rearrangement joins TRBV12-3 or TRBV12-4 to TRBJ2-7; weak D call: TRBD1 (5 bases). Trimming shortened V by 8 bases and J by 5 bases, and 10 bases separated the two germline ends. The CDR3 loop spans 11 amino acids. Here the CDR3 reads CASGAHDEQYF. CDR3 sequence (DNA): TGTGCCAGCGGGGCGCATGACGAGCAGTACTTC.

This clone has just one count. This chain links TRBV5-1 with TRBJ1-3, with D possibly being TRBD1 (6 bases). This CDR3 has 16 amino acids. V was cut by 0 bases and J by 0 bases, with 10 bases left in between. The germline V gene has CDR1 SGHRS and CDR2 YFSETQ. In DNA form, the CDR3 reads TGCGCCAGCAGCTTGGTAGGGGGGGCCTCTGGAAACACCATATATTTT. Translation: CASSLVGGASGNTIYF. The variable domain in full, completed from reference TRBV5-1 and TRBJ1-3, reads KAGVTQTPRYLIKTRGQQVTLSCSPISGHRSVSWYQQTPGQGLQFLFEYFSETQRNKGNFPGRFSGRQFSNSRSEMNVSTLELGDSALYLCASSLVGGASGNTIYFGEGSWLTVV.

CDR3 in DNA: TGTGCCACCAGTGATGTGGCGGGAGTGGCGGATACGCAGTATTTT. Its protein product is CATSDVAGVADTQYF. This sequence joins TRBV24-1 and TRBJ2-3; 7 nucleotides align to TRBD2. Trimming at V came to 3 bases and at J to 6 bases, leaving 8 bases not matched to a gene. The CDR3 sequence is 15 residues long. The germline V gene encodes CDR1 KGHDR and CDR2 SFDVKD.

The J gene is TRBJ1-1, the V gene TRBV3-1 (or the pseudogene TRBV3-2); 10 positions agree with TRBD1. Trimming took 4 bases from V and 1 from J; bases not matched to a gene: 0. CDR3 length: 14 amino acids. Germline CDR1 reads LGHDT; CDR2 reads YNNKEL (reference sequence). CDR3 DNA sequence: TGTGCCAGCAGCCGGACAGGGGGGAACACTGAAGCTTTCTTT. Amino acids: CASSRTGGNTEAFF.

The gene calls are TRBV14 and TRBJ1-1; 7 nucleotides align to TRBD1. This CDR3 contains 16 residues. Trimming cost V 2 bases and J 4 bases; bases outside gene matches: 10. Germline CDR1 reads SGHDN; CDR2 reads FVKESK. In DNA, the CDR3 is TGTGCCAGCAGCCAACCCAGGGGGGGGTACGGCACTGAAGCTTTCTTT. Amino acid sequence: CASSQPRGGYGTEAFF.

V and J are TRBV6-5 and TRBJ1-3; TRBD1 might be the D (5 bases). The ends were cut back, 8 bases at V and 2 bases at J, with 10 bases in the middle. The CDR3 is made up of 13 amino acids. Looked up from germline, CDR1 is MNHEY and CDR2 is SVGAGI. In nucleotides, the CDR3 is TGTGCCAGCTGCCAGGGAACTGGAAACACCATATATTTT. This codes for CASCQGTGNTIYF.

This chain connects TRBV27 to TRBJ2-5; D unclear. V lost 3 bases, J lost 7 bases, and 12 bases lay in between. Germline lookup yields CDR1 MNHEY and CDR2 SMNVEV (reference sequence). The CDR3 covers 13 residues. CDR3: CASSLEAGWTQYF. The CDR3 DNA reads as TGTGCCAGCAGTTTGGAAGCCGGCTGGACCCAGTACTTC.